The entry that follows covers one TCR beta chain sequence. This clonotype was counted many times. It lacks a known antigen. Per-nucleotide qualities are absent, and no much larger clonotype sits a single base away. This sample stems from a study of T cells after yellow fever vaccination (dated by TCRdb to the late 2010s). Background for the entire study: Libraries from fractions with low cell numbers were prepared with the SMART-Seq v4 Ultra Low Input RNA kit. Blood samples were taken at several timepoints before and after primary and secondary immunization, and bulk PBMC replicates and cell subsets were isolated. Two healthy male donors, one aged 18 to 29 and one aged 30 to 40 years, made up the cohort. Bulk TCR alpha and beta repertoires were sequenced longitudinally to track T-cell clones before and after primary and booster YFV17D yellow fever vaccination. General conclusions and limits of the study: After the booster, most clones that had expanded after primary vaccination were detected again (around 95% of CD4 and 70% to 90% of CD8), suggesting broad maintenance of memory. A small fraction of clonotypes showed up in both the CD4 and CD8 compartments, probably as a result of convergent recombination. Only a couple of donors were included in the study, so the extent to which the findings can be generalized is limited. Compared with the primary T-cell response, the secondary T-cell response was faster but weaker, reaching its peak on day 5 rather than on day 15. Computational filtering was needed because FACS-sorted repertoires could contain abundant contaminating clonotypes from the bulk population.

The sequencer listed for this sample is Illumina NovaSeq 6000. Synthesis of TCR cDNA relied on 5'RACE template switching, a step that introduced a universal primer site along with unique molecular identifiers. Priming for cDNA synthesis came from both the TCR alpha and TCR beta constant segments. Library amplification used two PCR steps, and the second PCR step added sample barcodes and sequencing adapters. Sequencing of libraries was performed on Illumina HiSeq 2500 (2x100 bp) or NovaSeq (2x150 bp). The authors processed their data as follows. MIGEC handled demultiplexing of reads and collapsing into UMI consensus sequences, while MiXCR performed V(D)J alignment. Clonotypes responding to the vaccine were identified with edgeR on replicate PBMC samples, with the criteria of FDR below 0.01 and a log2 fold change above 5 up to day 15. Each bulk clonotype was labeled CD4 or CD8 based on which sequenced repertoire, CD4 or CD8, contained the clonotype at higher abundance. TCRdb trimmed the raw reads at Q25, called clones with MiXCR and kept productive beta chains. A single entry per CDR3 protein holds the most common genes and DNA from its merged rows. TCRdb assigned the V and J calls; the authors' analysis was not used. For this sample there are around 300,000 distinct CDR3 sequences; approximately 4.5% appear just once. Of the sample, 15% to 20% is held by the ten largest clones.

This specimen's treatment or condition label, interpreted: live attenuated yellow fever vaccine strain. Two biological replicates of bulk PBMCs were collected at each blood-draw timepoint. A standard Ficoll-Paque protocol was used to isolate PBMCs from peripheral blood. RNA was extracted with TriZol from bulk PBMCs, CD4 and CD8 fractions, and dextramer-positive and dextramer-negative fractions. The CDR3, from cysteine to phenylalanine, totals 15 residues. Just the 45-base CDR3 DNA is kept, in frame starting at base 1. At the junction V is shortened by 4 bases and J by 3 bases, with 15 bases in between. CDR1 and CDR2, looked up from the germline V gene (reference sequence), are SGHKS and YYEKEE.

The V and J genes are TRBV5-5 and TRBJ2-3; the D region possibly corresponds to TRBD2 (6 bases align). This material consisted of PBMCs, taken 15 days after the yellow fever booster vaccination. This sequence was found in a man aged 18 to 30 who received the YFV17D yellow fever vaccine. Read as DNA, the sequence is TGTGCCAGCAGCCCTGGGACTTGGGGGACAGATACGCAGTATTTT. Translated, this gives CASSPGTWGTDTQYF.